The present entry profiles one TCR beta chain with its context. CDR3 length equals 14 residues. V gave up 1 base and J gave up 5 bases, with 10 bases separating them. Germline V gene data show CDR1 as PRHDT and CDR2 as FYEKMQ (reference sequence). The data were taken from a study of T cell changes during pregnancy in multiple sclerosis. Libraries were prepared by immunoSEQ multiplex PCR; TCRdb keeps only in-frame clonotypes and omits some of them. The table has approximately 130,000 clones, roughly 95% seen once; the top ten hold around 0.4%. Sequencing was performed on peripheral blood, taken after pregnancy. The receptor was derived from a female donor with multiple sclerosis, enrolled in a pregnancy study. The V call is TRBV13, the J call TRBJ2-3; D gene uncertain. The CDR3 DNA is TGTGCCAGCAGCTTAGCCACTCGCGGAGATACGCAGTATTTT. This gives the protein CASSLATRGDTQYF.